A selection of T cell receptor beta chains follows, all from one sample in a study of CD8+CD57+ T cells in acquired aplastic anemia. Each CDR3 protein is one row after TCRdb ran MiXCR on the reads. The table records some 410,000 distinct CDR3 sequences, 65% to 80% of them present only once. Sequencing was performed on sorted CD4+, CD8+, or CD8+CD57+ T cells (not recorded which) from PBMCs. The receptors were gathered from a human donor in good health, serving as a control. Each CDR3 is given with its conserved first and last residue. A D gene is named only where the DNA matches it firmly. The size field is filled for only some rows; it gives once, few, many or a size class.

v_gene	d_gene	abundance	j_gene	CDR3nt	CDR3aa
TRBV19	TRBD1	few	TRBJ1-1	TGTGCCAGTAGTATCCCCGACAGGGGGGACCCTGAAGCTTTCTTT	CASSIPDRGDPEAFF
TRBV24-1	NA	NA	TRBJ1-2	TGTGCCACCAGTGAACCCAGCAGGAACTATGGCTACACCTTC	CATSEPSRNYGYTF
TRBV20-1	NA	NA	TRBJ1-2	TGCAGTGCTAGCCCTAACGCGGCCGACGGCTACACCTTC	CSASPNAADGYTF
TRBV10-3	NA	NA	TRBJ2-7	TGTGCCATCAGTGATTCGAGGGAGGAAACCATCGAGCAGTACTTC	CAISDSREETIEQYF
TRBV19	TRBD2	many	TRBJ2-3	TGTGCCAGTAGTCGGCGGGGGTTAGCGGGGGTGAGCACAGATACGCAGTATTTT	CASSRRGLAGVSTDTQYF
TRBV7-2	NA	NA	TRBJ1-2	TGTGCCAGCAGCTTAGCGACCGGTGGGTCTAACTTC	CASSLATGGSNF
TRBV7-8	NA	NA	TRBJ2-1	TGTGCCAGCAGCCCCGGTCCTCTGAGGTCCTACAATGAGCAGTTCTTC	CASSPGPLRSYNEQFF
TRBV18	TRBD2	many	TRBJ2-5	TGTGCCAGCTTCAGCGGGGGACAAGAGACCCAGTACTTC	CASFSGGQETQYF
TRBV10-3	NA	NA	TRBJ2-2	TGTGCCATCAGTGACCTGAAGAACACCGGGGAGCTGTTTTTT	CAISDLKNTGELFF
TRBV20-1	TRBD2	many	TRBJ2-7	TGCAGTGCTAGAATGCACCCGGGACTAGCGGGGGGCCGGGCCGCCGAGCAGTACTTC	CSARMHPGLAGGRAAEQYF
TRBV7-6	NA	many	TRBJ2-6	TGTGCCAGCAGCTTAGCAGGGGGCTCTGGGGCCAACGTCCTGACTTTC	CASSLAGGSGANVLTF
TRBV9	NA	NA	TRBJ2-6	TGTGCCAGCAGCCAAGTCCTGACTTTC	CASSQVLTF
TRBV20-1	NA	NA	TRBJ1-5	TGCAGTGCTAGAGGGCTCAGGGCGAGTAATCAGCCCCAGCATTTT	CSARGLRASNQPQHF
TRBV7-9	NA	once	TRBJ2-2	TGTGCCAGCAGCAAACATCCAGCATCATCAGAGATGTATTTT	CASSKHPASSEMYF
TRBV20-1	NA	NA	TRBJ2-2	TGCAGTGCTAGAGACCCAGGGGTGGAAAACACCGGGGAGCTGTTTTTT	CSARDPGVENTGELFF
TRBV2	NA	NA	TRBJ2-3	TGTGCCAGCAGTGAGATTGTAGGATCCGATGGCTACACCTTT	CASSEIVGSDGYTF
TRBV19	NA	many	TRBJ1-2	TGTGCCAGTAGTATAGATGTAGCTGGTGGCTACACCTTC	CASSIDVAGGYTF
TRBV3-1	NA	many	TRBJ2-5	TGTGCCAGCAGTTTAGGGCCTAGCCAAGAGACCCAGTACTTC	CASSLGPSQETQYF
TRBV10-3	TRBD1	once	TRBJ1-6	TGTGCCATCAGCGGGACAGGGGGAGACTCACCCCTCCACTTT	CAISGTGGDSPLHF
TRBV12-3/TRBV12-4	NA	NA	TRBJ1-2	TGTGCCAGCAGTTCCGCACTAGGGGGGGCGGAGGTATATGGCTTCACCTTC	CASSSALGGAEVYGFTF
TRBV6-2/TRBV6-3	NA	once	TRBJ1-2	TGTGCCAGCACTCCGGACAGTTATGGCTACACCTTC	CASTPDSYGYTF
TRBV9	NA	NA	TRBJ2-7	TGTGCCAGCAGCGTAGGGCAAGCAACTAATGAAAAACAGTACTTC	CASSVGQATNEKQYF
TRBV5-4	NA	NA	TRBJ1-6	TGCACCAGCAGCTCTGAAGGAGTGGGGGATTCACCCCTCCACTTT	CTSSSEGVGDSPLHF
TRBV7-2	NA	NA	TRBJ1-1	TGTGCCAGCAGGGGCGGGACCGCTGAAGCTTTCTTT	CASRGGTAEAFF
TRBV25-1	NA	NA	TRBJ1-2	TGTGCCAGTAACCGGGACAACAACTATGACTACACCTTC	CASNRDNNYDYTF
TRBV7-8	NA	few	TRBJ2-5	TGTGCCAGCAGCGAAGACAGGCATCAGTACTTC	CASSEDRHQYF
TRBV5-1	NA	NA	TRBJ2-6	TGCGCCAGCAGCTTAGGACACCCGAACACGGGGGCCAACGTCCTGACTTTC	CASSLGHPNTGANVLTF
TRBV7-9	NA	NA	TRBJ2-7	TGTGCCAGCAGACCCCTCTTAGCGATGGGCGAGCAGTACTTC	CASRPLLAMGEQYF
TRBV7-9	NA	NA	TRBJ1-5	TGTGCCAGCAGCTTACATGGGAAGGGGCAACTTACCCAGCATTTT	CASSLHGKGQLTQHF
TRBV5-1	NA	NA	TRBJ1-2	TGCGCCAGCAGCTTGGACATCCGTTTTTGTGGCTACACCTTC	CASSLDIRFCGYTF
TRBV9	NA	NA	TRBJ2-5	TGTGCCAGCAGTAGAGGGGCTCAAGGGACCAAGGACTTC	CASSRGAQGTKDF
TRBV5-1	NA	NA	TRBJ1-1	TGCGCCAGCAGCCGGAGAAGCGGGGGTGGAGCTTTCTTT	CASSRRSGGGAFF
TRBV7-4	NA	NA	TRBJ2-3	TGTGCCAGCAGCGTAGTCAGTACGGAGTACTTT	CASSVVSTEYF
TRBV19	NA	many	TRBJ2-7	TGTGCCAGTACTGGAGACGGCTACGAGCAGTACTTC	CASTGDGYEQYF
TRBV7-2	TRBD1	once	TRBJ1-1	TGTGCCAGCAGCTTCGCTCGGGACAGGGGCTATCGCACTGAAGCTTTCTTT	CASSFARDRGYRTEAFF
TRBV5-1	NA	NA	TRBJ2-7	TGCGCCAGCAGACCCGACCCGCCAGATACCGAGCAGTACTTC	CASRPDPPDTEQYF
TRBV7-2	TRBD1	NA	TRBJ1-5	TGTGCCAGCAGCTTAGCGACAGGGGAAAGTCAGCCCCAGCATTTT	CASSLATGESQPQHF
TRBV2	NA	few	TRBJ1-1	TGTGCCAGCCTGAAGGACGTACTGATGAACACTGAAGCTTTCTTT	CASLKDVLMNTEAFF
TRBV20-1	NA	NA	TRBJ2-1	TGCAGTGCTAGAGATGCCCTGACAGGAAATGAGCAGTTCTTC	CSARDALTGNEQFF
TRBV12-3/TRBV12-4	TRBD2	NA	TRBJ2-7	TGTGCCAGCAGTGCCCCGACTAGCGGGGGGGAATACGAGCAGTACTTC	CASSAPTSGGEYEQYF
TRBV5-1	NA	NA	TRBJ1-6	TGCGCCAGCAGCTTAGGTATCCAGGGTGCTTCACCCCTCCACTTT	CASSLGIQGASPLHF
TRBV5-1	NA	NA	TRBJ1-1	TGCGCCAGCATGGTGGGCACTGAAGCTTTCTTT	CASMVGTEAFF
TRBV7-2	NA	NA	TRBJ2-2	TGTGCCAGCAGCTGGTCCAGGGGGGGGGGAGAGACGCAGTTTTTT	CASSWSRGGGETQFF
TRBV19	NA	few	TRBJ1-3	TGTGCCAGTAGTGGGAGGGATACGGGGGCTGGAAACACCATATATTTT	CASSGRDTGAGNTIYF
TRBV6-1	TRBD2	many	TRBJ2-1	TGTGCCAGCAGCCCTTTCAGCGGGGGCACCAATGAGCAGTTCTTC	CASSPFSGGTNEQFF
TRBV28	NA	NA	TRBJ2-6	TGTGCCAGCAGTCCTATGAAGGGGGCCAACGTCCTGACTTTC	CASSPMKGANVLTF